This T cell receptor beta chain was identified in a study of blood T cell repertoires in COVID-19. Study-level background: There were acute and convalescent COVID-19 samples, and they came from the United States, Italy and Spain.

This CDR3 is 16 amino acids long. V gave up 4 bases and J gave up 10 bases; unmatched junction bases: 13. CDR1 is SGHRS and CDR2 is YFSETQ in the germline V gene. This clone was seen more than once but under ten times. TCRdb's table, derived via immunoSEQ multiplex PCR, lists solely in-frame clones and lacks some. Here the sample spans 85,000 to 95,000 clones, about three quarters being singletons. This rearrangement joins TRBV5-1 to TRBJ1-6; 8 bases agree with TRBD1. The clonotype was recovered from an elderly woman with acute or convalescent COVID-19. Sequenced sample: peripheral blood. The chain's CDR3 is CASSPGGPSLGSPLHF. In nucleotides, the CDR3 is TGCGCCAGCAGCCCAGGGGGCCCCTCGCTCGGGTCACCCCTCCACTTT. The full variable domain, its missing parts supplied by reference TRBV5-1 and TRBJ1-6, is KAGVTQTPRYLIKTRGQQVTLSCSPISGHRSVSWYQQTPGQGLQFLFEYFSETQRNKGNFPGRFSGRQFSNSRSEMNVSTLELGDSALYLCASSPGGPSLGSPLHFGNGTRLTVT.